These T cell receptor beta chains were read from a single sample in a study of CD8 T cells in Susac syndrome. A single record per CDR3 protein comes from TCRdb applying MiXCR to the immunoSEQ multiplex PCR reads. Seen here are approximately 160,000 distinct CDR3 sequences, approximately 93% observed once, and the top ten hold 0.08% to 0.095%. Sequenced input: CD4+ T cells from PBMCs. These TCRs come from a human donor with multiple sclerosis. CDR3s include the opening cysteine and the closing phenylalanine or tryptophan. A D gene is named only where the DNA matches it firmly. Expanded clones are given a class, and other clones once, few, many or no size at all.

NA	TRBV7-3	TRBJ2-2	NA	CASSYTGGYTGELFF	TGTGCCAGCAGTTATACGGGCGGTTACACCGGGGAGCTGTTTTTT
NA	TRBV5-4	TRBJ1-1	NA	CASSFLSGEAFF	TGTGCCAGCAGCTTCCTTTCCGGCGAAGCTTTCTTT
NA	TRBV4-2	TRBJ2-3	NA	CASSQVPGGTDTQYF	TGTGCCAGCAGCCAAGTCCCAGGGGGGACAGATACGCAGTATTTT
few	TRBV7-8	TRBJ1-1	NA	CASSFARTEAFF	TGTGCCAGCAGCTTTGCTAGGACTGAAGCTTTCTTT
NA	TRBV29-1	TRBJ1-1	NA	CSAAPPGNIPAFF	TGCAGCGCCGCCCCCCCAGGGAATATCCCAGCTTTCTTT
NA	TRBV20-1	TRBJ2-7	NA	CSARVWDEQYF	TGCAGTGCTAGAGTTTGGGATGAGCAGTACTTC
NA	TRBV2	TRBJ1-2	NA	CASSEARGRYGYTF	TGTGCCAGCAGTGAAGCCCGGGGAAGGTATGGCTACACCTTC
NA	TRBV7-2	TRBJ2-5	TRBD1	CASSRDRTTRAETQYF	TGTGCCAGCAGCCGGGACAGGACTACACGGGCAGAGACCCAGTACTTC
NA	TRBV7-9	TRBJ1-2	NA	CASSLGWQQANYGYTF	TGTGCCAGCAGCTTAGGTTGGCAGCAAGCTAACTATGGCTACACCTTC
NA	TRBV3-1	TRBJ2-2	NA	CASSQLQTHNTGELFF	TGTGCCAGCAGCCAACTCCAAACCCATAACACCGGGGAGCTGTTTTTT
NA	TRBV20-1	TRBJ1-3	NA	CSARTWGVAGNTIYF	TGCAGTGCCCGTACCTGGGGAGTTGCTGGAAACACCATATATTTT
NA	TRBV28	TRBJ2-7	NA	CASSAPHEGRYEQYF	TGTGCCAGCAGTGCCCCACACGAAGGACGCTACGAGCAGTACTTC
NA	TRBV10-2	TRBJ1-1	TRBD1	CATAQGQGAMNTEAFF	TGCGCCACCGCACAGGGACAGGGGGCCATGAACACTGAAGCTTTCTTT
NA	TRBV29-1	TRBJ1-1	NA	CSVGAIGTEAFF	TGCAGCGTTGGAGCAATAGGCACTGAAGCTTTCTTT
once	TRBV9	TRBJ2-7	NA	CASSIWVGGEQYF	TGTGCCAGCAGCATTTGGGTTGGAGGCGAGCAGTACTTC
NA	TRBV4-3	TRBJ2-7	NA	CASIHHQGYEQYF	TGCGCCAGTATTCATCATCAGGGCTACGAGCAGTACTTC
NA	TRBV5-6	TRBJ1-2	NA	CASSWGNDDGYTF	TGTGCCAGCAGCTGGGGCAACGATGATGGCTACACCTTC
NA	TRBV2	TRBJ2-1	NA	CASGRVNEQFF	TGTGCCAGCGGCCGAGTCAATGAGCAGTTCTTC
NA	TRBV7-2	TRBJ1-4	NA	CASSPPSGGEKLFF	TGTGCCAGCAGCCCCCCTTCCGGGGGTGAAAAACTGTTTTTT
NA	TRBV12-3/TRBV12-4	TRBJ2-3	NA	CASSPGQITDTQYF	TGTGCCAGCAGTCCAGGACAGATCACAGATACGCAGTATTTT
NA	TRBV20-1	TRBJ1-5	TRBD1	CSARVRDRDRLNQPQHF	TGCAGTGCTAGAGTTCGGGACAGGGATCGGTTGAATCAGCCCCAGCATTTT
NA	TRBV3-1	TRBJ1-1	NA	CASSQPGSNTEAFF	TGTGCCAGCAGCCAGCCGGGATCGAACACTGAAGCTTTCTTT
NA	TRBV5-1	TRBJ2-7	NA	CASSLEANPREQYF	TGCGCCAGCAGCTTGGAGGCAAATCCGAGGGAGCAGTACTTC
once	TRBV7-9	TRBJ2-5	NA	CASRAGTDQETQYF	TGTGCCAGCAGGGCCGGGACGGATCAAGAGACCCAGTACTTC
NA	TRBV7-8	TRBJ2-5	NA	CASSARASETQYF	TGTGCCAGCAGCGCCAGGGCCTCAGAGACCCAGTACTTC
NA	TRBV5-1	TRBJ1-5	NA	CASSFGTDYNQPQHF	TGCGCCAGCAGCTTTGGGACGGACTACAATCAGCCCCAGCATTTT
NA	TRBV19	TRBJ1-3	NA	CASRATVFSGNTIYF	TGTGCCAGCCGAGCGACAGTATTCTCTGGAAACACCATATATTTT
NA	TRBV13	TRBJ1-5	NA	CASSKRGAQPQHF	TGTGCCAGCAGCAAACGGGGGGCTCAGCCCCAGCATTTT
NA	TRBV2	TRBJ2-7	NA	CASSGGRPSYEQYF	TGTGCCAGCAGTGGGGGCAGGCCCTCCTACGAGCAGTACTTC
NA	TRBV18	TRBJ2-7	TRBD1	CASSSGTASYEQYF	TGTGCCAGCTCTTCCGGGACAGCGTCCTACGAGCAGTACTTC
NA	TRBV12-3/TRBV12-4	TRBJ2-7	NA	CASSRFDRGYEQYF	TGTGCCAGCAGCCGGTTTGATAGGGGCTACGAGCAGTACTTC
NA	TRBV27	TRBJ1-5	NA	CASSYKGNQPQHF	TGTGCCAGCAGTTACAAGGGAAATCAGCCCCAGCATTTT
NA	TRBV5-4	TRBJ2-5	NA	CASRDDLLGETQYF	TGTGCCAGCAGGGACGATCTCCTGGGAGAGACCCAGTACTTC
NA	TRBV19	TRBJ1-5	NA	CASKGNQQHQPQHF	TGTGCCAGTAAAGGGAATCAGCAGCATCAGCCCCAGCATTTT
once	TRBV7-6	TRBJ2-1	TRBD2	CASSLRLAGESYNEQFF	TGTGCCAGCAGCCTACGGCTAGCGGGAGAATCCTACAATGAGCAGTTCTTC
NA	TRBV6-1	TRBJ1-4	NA	CASSTTGSLLGKLFF	TGTGCCAGCAGTACGACAGGCTCCCTTCTTGGGAAACTGTTTTTT
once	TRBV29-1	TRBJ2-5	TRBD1	CSARPGQRIRAQYF	TGCAGCGCCCGCCCGGGACAGAGGATACGGGCCCAGTACTTC
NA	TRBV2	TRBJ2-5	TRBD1	CASSRTGTQETQYF	TGTGCCAGCAGCAGGACAGGGACTCAAGAGACCCAGTACTTC
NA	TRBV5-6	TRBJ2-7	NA	CASSLAGNLNNEQYF	TGTGCCAGCAGCTTGGCCGGCAATCTCAACAACGAGCAGTACTTC
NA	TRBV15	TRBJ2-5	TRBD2	CATRSSGRETQYF	TGTGCCACCAGGTCCTCCGGGAGGGAGACCCAGTACTTC